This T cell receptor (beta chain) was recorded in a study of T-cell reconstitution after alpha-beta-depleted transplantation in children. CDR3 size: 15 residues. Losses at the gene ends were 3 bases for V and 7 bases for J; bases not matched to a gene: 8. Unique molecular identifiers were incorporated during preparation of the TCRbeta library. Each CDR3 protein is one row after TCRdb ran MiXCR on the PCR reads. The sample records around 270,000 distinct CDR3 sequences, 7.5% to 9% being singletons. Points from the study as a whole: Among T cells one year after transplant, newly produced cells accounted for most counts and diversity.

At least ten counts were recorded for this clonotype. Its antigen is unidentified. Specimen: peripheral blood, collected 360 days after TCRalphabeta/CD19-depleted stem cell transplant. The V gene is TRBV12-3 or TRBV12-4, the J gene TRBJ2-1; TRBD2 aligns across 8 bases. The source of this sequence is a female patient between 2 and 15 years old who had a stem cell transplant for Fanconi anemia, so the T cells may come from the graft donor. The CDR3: CASSLVGGAKNEQFF. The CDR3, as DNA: TGTGCCAGCAGTTTGGTCGGGGGGGCTAAGAATGAGCAGTTCTTC.